These 4 T cell receptor beta chains came from one sample sequenced in a study of blood T cell repertoires in COVID-19. This table comes from immunoSEQ multiplex PCR, and its TCRdb copy is limited to in-frame clones, with some not included. The profile shows 150,000 to 200,000 clones, around 82% of them singletons. Sequenced: peripheral blood. The receptors shown here come from a woman between 40 and 55 years old with COVID-19, enrolled during active disease.

This clone was recorded a few times. V is TRBV6-2 or TRBV6-3 and J is TRBJ1-6; tentative D call: TRBD1 (6 bases). Germline V gene data show CDR1 as MNHEY and CDR2 as SVGEGT. CDR3 size: 14 residues. V was clipped by 4 bases and J by 5 bases, with 9 bases between them. The CDR3 is CASSFAGDNSPLHF. DNA of the CDR3: TGTGCCAGCAGTTTTGCAGGGGATAATTCACCCCTCCACTTT.

The chain has TRBV5-4 and TRBJ2-7; 9 nucleotides align to TRBD1. Per germline, CDR1 SGHNT and CDR2 YYREEE (reference sequence). The CDR3 is 14 amino acids. With 3 bases clipped from V and 5 bases from J, the junction kept 6 bases outside the gene matches. The CDR3 reads CASSSPTGGDEQYF. The CDR3 DNA reads as TGTGCCAGCAGCTCCCCGACAGGGGGGGACGAGCAGTACTTC.

The J gene is TRBJ2-3, the V gene TRBV19; TRBD1 matches at 8 bases. The length of the CDR3 is 16 residues. The germline V gene has CDR1 LNHDA and CDR2 SQIVND (reference sequence). V shed 9 bases and J 3 bases; nucleotides not matched to a gene: 14. The CDR3 DNA sequence: TGTGCCAGCCTACCCAATTTTGGACAGGGAACAGATACGCAGTATTTT. Translation gives CASLPNFGQGTDTQYF.

This chain uses TRBV19 with TRBJ1-3; D is unclear. CDR1 and CDR2 (germline): LNHDA, SQIVND (reference sequence). Deletions cut 7 bases from V and 3 bases from J, with 7 bases between. There are 12 residues in the CDR3. CDR3 bases: TGTGCCAGTACTGACTATGGAAACACCATATATTTT. This codes for CASTDYGNTIYF.